This TCR beta chain came from a study of cytomegalovirus exposure and HLA in healthy donors. The CDR3 is made up of 14 amino acids. The V segment lost 2 bases and the J segment 4 bases; nucleotides outside the gene matches: 4. CDR1 GTSNPN and CDR2 SVGIG come from the germline V gene (reference sequence). Study-level findings and limits: Sequencing depth across donors, presence/absence analyses assumed, was roughly uniform. A later analysis found common viral pathogens apparently linked to several of the most significant clusters. For TCR beta chains, V- and J-gene trimming was later linked to a missense DCLRE1C variant.

Primers included in the PCR were 60 Vbeta and 13 Jbeta primers. Profiling relied on immunoSEQ multiplex PCR, and the TCRdb table lists in-frame clones only, not all of them. The sample lists more than 80,000 clones; around 76% were seen once. As concerns this clone: The target antigen is unknown.

J is TRBJ1-5 and V is TRBV30, with 8 nucleotides matching TRBD1. The receptor's source is a woman in her sixties in good health and CMV-seropositive. Sequencing was done on a sample of PBMCs. As DNA, the CDR3 is TGTGCCTGGAGTACCGGACAGGGTAATCAGCCCCAGCATTTT. Translation gives CAWSTGQGNQPQHF.